This record covers a single T cell receptor beta chain. What it binds is not known. This may stem from a read error, because a much larger clone lies one nucleotide away. This specimen comes from a study of identical twins. TCRdb passed the 5' RACE reads through MiXCR, listing each CDR3 protein once. The sample yields some 230,000 distinct CDR3 sequences, 5% to 7% seen once. The CDR3 has 14 amino acids. CDR1 is SGHVS and CDR2 is FNYEAQ in the germline V gene. V was trimmed by 0 bases and J by 1 base, leaving 6 bases between them. Study-wide results and limits: Clonotypes of the beta chain that were abundant in cord blood carried fewer insertions (memory repertoires showed none).

A further study also used this sample, focusing on T cells expressing NK-cell markers. That study reports: It was sorted CD3+CD56+NKG2C+, CD3+CD56+NKG2C- and CD3+CD56-NKG2C+ T cells that supplied the TCR beta repertoires. Among eight sequenced donors, seven carried HCMV seropositivity while one was seronegative. CD8+ T cells in 5 or 6 donors included dominant NKG2C+ clonotypes at roughly 1.0-7.5%.

This TCR was recovered from a woman under 30 in good health. The genes are TRBV7-6 and TRBJ1-1; maybe TRBD1 (5 bases). Sequencing was carried out using CD8+ T cells sorted from blood. CDR3 coding DNA: TGTGCCAGCAGCTTAGCAGGGGAGAACACTGAAGCTTTCTTT. It specifies CASSLAGENTEAFF. Full variable domain (missing parts from reference TRBV7-6 and TRBJ1-1): GAGVSQSPRYKVTKRGQDVALRCDPISGHVSLYWYRQALGQGPEFLTYFNYEAQQDKSGLPNDRFSAERPEGSISTLTIQRTEQRDSAMYRCASSLAGENTEAFFGQGTRLTVV.